This TCR beta chain was observed in a study of T cell changes during pregnancy in multiple sclerosis. Germline V gene sequence: CDR1 MNHEY, CDR2 SMNVEV (reference sequence). The CDR3 has 16 amino acids. Trimming took off 5 bases at V and 1 base at J, with 14 bases between the two ends. Generated by immunoSEQ multiplex PCR, the TCRdb table keeps only in-frame clones and is missing some. This table holds around 110,000 clones, about 93% found once. The sample consisted of peripheral blood, taken in the third trimester of pregnancy. The chain employs TRBV27 and TRBJ2-2; D is perhaps TRBD1 (6 bases). This sequence originates from a female donor with multiple sclerosis, enrolled in a pregnancy study. The CDR3 DNA reads TGTGCCAGCAGTCTCCTGACAGGACTGAACACCGGGGAGCTGTTTTTT. Amino acid sequence: CASSLLTGLNTGELFF.